This is a list of T cell receptor beta chains from one sample in a study of T cell responses to AZD1222 COVID-19 vaccine. The repertoire was sequenced with immunoSEQ multiplex PCR; TCRdb's copy has only in-frame clones and lacks some. The table lists 250,000 or so clones, 90% to 95% of them singletons, with around 0.5% in the top ten. Specimen: peripheral blood, collected on day 0 of AZD1222 vaccination. Every receptor here comes from an adult in good health. CDR3s include the opening cysteine and the closing phenylalanine or tryptophan. D genes are given only for firm matches. Size values are once, few and many counts, or a class for expanded clones, and some rows have none.

j_gene: TRBJ2-7; d_gene: -; abundance: -; v_gene: TRBV12-3/TRBV12-4; CDR3aa: CASSFQLIYEQYF; CDR3nt: TGTGCCAGCAGTTTTCAGTTAATCTACGAGCAGTACTTC
j_gene: TRBJ1-1; d_gene: -; abundance: few; v_gene: TRBV7-2; CDR3aa: CASRQGQYTEAFF; CDR3nt: TGTGCCAGCAGGCAAGGACAGTACACTGAAGCTTTCTTT
j_gene: TRBJ2-2; d_gene: TRBD2; abundance: -; v_gene: TRBV19; CDR3aa: CASSDLAGALRVTGELFF; CDR3nt: TGTGCCAGTAGTGATCTAGCGGGAGCCCTAAGAGTCACCGGGGAGCTGTTTTTT
j_gene: TRBJ2-1; d_gene: -; abundance: -; v_gene: TRBV7-3; CDR3aa: CASSLFGLASNEQFF; CDR3nt: TGTGCCAGCAGCTTATTCGGGCTAGCGTCCAATGAGCAGTTCTTC
j_gene: TRBJ2-2; d_gene: -; abundance: -; v_gene: TRBV14; CDR3aa: CASSQLQTTYTGELFF; CDR3nt: TGTGCCAGCAGCCAGCTCCAGACGACCTACACCGGGGAGCTGTTTTTT
j_gene: TRBJ2-7; d_gene: TRBD1; abundance: once; v_gene: TRBV28; CDR3aa: CASRPDRGPGYEQYF; CDR3nt: TGTGCCAGCAGACCAGACAGGGGGCCTGGGTACGAGCAGTACTTC
j_gene: TRBJ1-3; d_gene: -; abundance: -; v_gene: TRBV28; CDR3aa: CASGTGSAVGNTIYF; CDR3nt: TGTGCCAGCGGTACAGGGAGCGCGGTCGGAAACACCATATATTTT
j_gene: TRBJ2-1; d_gene: -; abundance: -; v_gene: TRBV24-1; CDR3aa: CATNPGTRGESEQFF; CDR3nt: TGTGCCACGAACCCAGGGACCAGGGGAGAGAGTGAGCAGTTCTTC
j_gene: TRBJ2-7; d_gene: -; abundance: -; v_gene: TRBV5-1; CDR3aa: CASSLQSPITYEQYF; CDR3nt: TGCGCCAGCAGCTTGCAAAGCCCAATCACCTACGAGCAGTACTTC
j_gene: TRBJ1-4; d_gene: -; abundance: few; v_gene: TRBV4-1; CDR3aa: CASSLGGALREKLFF; CDR3nt: TGCGCCAGCAGCCTCGGGGGTGCGTTAAGGGAAAAACTGTTTTTT
j_gene: TRBJ2-5; d_gene: -; abundance: -; v_gene: TRBV7-9; CDR3aa: CASSLGMEGETQYF; CDR3nt: TGTGCCAGCAGCTTGGGGATGGAGGGGGAGACCCAGTACTTC
j_gene: TRBJ2-3; d_gene: -; abundance: -; v_gene: TRBV9; CDR3aa: CASSVARGGDTQYF; CDR3nt: TGTGCCAGCAGCGTAGCGAGGGGGGGCGATACGCAGTATTTT
j_gene: TRBJ2-3; d_gene: TRBD2; abundance: -; v_gene: TRBV6-4; CDR3aa: CASSPTSGGTDTQYF; CDR3nt: TGTGCCAGCAGTCCTACTAGCGGGGGCACAGATACGCAGTATTTT
j_gene: TRBJ2-1; d_gene: TRBD2; abundance: -; v_gene: TRBV2; CDR3aa: CASSDPLALAGSYYNEQFF; CDR3nt: TGTGCCAGCAGTGACCCCCTGGCACTAGCGGGAAGCTACTACAATGAGCAGTTCTTC
j_gene: TRBJ2-7; d_gene: -; abundance: -; v_gene: TRBV5-5; CDR3aa: CASSLGLGGLTYEQYF; CDR3nt: TGTGCCAGCAGCCTGGGATTGGGGGGTTTGACCTACGAGCAGTACTTC
j_gene: TRBJ2-5; d_gene: -; abundance: once; v_gene: TRBV18; CDR3aa: CASSPPGGETQYF; CDR3nt: TGTGCCAGCTCACCACCAGGCGGGGAGACCCAGTACTTC
j_gene: TRBJ1-3; d_gene: -; abundance: -; v_gene: TRBV9; CDR3aa: CASSAGTGNTIYF; CDR3nt: TGTGCCAGCAGCGCGGGGACTGGAAACACCATATATTTT
j_gene: TRBJ2-2; d_gene: -; abundance: -; v_gene: TRBV19; CDR3aa: CASSIPANTGELFF; CDR3nt: TGTGCCAGTAGTATACCAGCGAACACCGGGGAGCTGTTTTTT
j_gene: TRBJ2-5; d_gene: -; abundance: -; v_gene: TRBV4-3; CDR3aa: CASSQDPGFRGETQYF; CDR3nt: TGCGCCAGCAGCCAAGACCCGGGCTTCAGAGGGGAGACCCAGTACTTC
j_gene: TRBJ2-7; d_gene: -; abundance: -; v_gene: TRBV6-6; CDR3aa: CASSYSGQAPVEQYF; CDR3nt: TGTGCCAGCAGTTACTCAGGTCAGGCCCCAGTCGAGCAGTACTTC
j_gene: TRBJ2-1; d_gene: TRBD2; abundance: -; v_gene: TRBV9; CDR3aa: CASSEGLAGSSYNEQFF; CDR3nt: TGTGCCAGCAGCGAGGGACTAGCGGGATCCTCCTACAATGAGCAGTTCTTC
j_gene: TRBJ2-3; d_gene: -; abundance: -; v_gene: TRBV10-3; CDR3aa: CAITMTSTDTQYF; CDR3nt: TGTGCCATCACCATGACCAGCACAGATACGCAGTATTTT
j_gene: TRBJ1-2; d_gene: TRBD1; abundance: -; v_gene: TRBV19; CDR3aa: CASTGAGTGGMYF; CDR3nt: TGTGCCAGCACAGGGGCCGGGACAGGGGGCATGTACTTC
j_gene: TRBJ1-2; d_gene: -; abundance: -; v_gene: TRBV5-4; CDR3aa: CASSLRQDYGYTF; CDR3nt: TGTGCCAGCAGCTTACGACAGGACTATGGCTACACCTTC
j_gene: TRBJ2-1; d_gene: TRBD2; abundance: -; v_gene: TRBV7-2; CDR3aa: CASSPRGGLAALRGQFF; CDR3nt: TGTGCCAGCAGCCCCCGGGGGGGACTAGCGGCCCTCAGGGGGCAGTTCTTC
j_gene: TRBJ2-7; d_gene: -; abundance: -; v_gene: TRBV28; CDR3aa: CASSLPGAAEQYF; CDR3nt: TGTGCCAGCAGTTTGCCGGGGGCAGCCGAGCAGTACTTC
j_gene: TRBJ1-2; d_gene: -; abundance: -; v_gene: TRBV6-5; CDR3aa: CASCGTARYYGYTF; CDR3nt: TGTGCCAGCTGCGGGACGGCTCGGTACTATGGCTACACCTTC
j_gene: TRBJ1-6; d_gene: -; abundance: -; v_gene: TRBV5-6; CDR3aa: CASSWGSGRSSPLHF; CDR3nt: TGTGCCAGCAGTTGGGGGTCGGGACGGAGTTCACCCCTCCACTTT
j_gene: TRBJ2-1; d_gene: -; abundance: once; v_gene: TRBV4-3; CDR3aa: CASSQEGRSYNEQFF; CDR3nt: TGCGCCAGCAGCCAAGAGGGACGCTCCTACAATGAGCAGTTCTTC
j_gene: TRBJ2-3; d_gene: -; abundance: -; v_gene: TRBV3-1/TRBV3-2; CDR3aa: CASSQEGGTDTQYF; CDR3nt: TGTGCCAGCAGCCAAGAAGGTGGCACAGATACGCAGTATTTT
j_gene: TRBJ2-1; d_gene: TRBD2; abundance: -; v_gene: TRBV4-1; CDR3aa: CASSQRGALGNEQFF; CDR3nt: TGCGCCAGCAGCCAGCGGGGGGCTCTAGGCAATGAGCAGTTCTTC
j_gene: TRBJ2-1; d_gene: TRBD2; abundance: -; v_gene: TRBV4-1; CDR3aa: CASSRGGSGLAGGLDYNEQFF; CDR3nt: TGCGCCAGCAGCCGCGGGGGGAGTGGGCTAGCGGGAGGACTCGACTACAATGAGCAGTTCTTC
j_gene: TRBJ2-5; d_gene: -; abundance: -; v_gene: TRBV18; CDR3aa: CASSPSETQYF; CDR3nt: TGTGCCAGCTCACCGTCGGAGACCCAGTACTTC
j_gene: TRBJ2-1; d_gene: -; abundance: -; v_gene: TRBV5-4; CDR3aa: CASSLGVDKPPQFF; CDR3nt: TGTGCCAGCAGCTTGGGGGTAGACAAACCACCCCAGTTCTTC
j_gene: TRBJ2-3; d_gene: TRBD2; abundance: -; v_gene: TRBV5-1; CDR3aa: CASSLELAGVPGTDTQYF; CDR3nt: TGCGCCAGCAGCTTGGAACTAGCGGGAGTCCCTGGTACAGATACGCAGTATTTT
j_gene: TRBJ2-7; d_gene: -; abundance: -; v_gene: TRBV28; CDR3aa: CASRVGGLDDEQYF; CDR3nt: TGTGCCAGCAGAGTCGGGGGGCTCGATGACGAGCAGTACTTC
j_gene: TRBJ2-7; d_gene: -; abundance: -; v_gene: TRBV6-2/TRBV6-3; CDR3aa: CASSTPRVGSSYEQYF; CDR3nt: TGTGCCAGCAGCACTCCAAGGGTGGGGAGCTCCTACGAGCAGTACTTC
j_gene: TRBJ2-7; d_gene: TRBD2; abundance: -; v_gene: TRBV4-3; CDR3aa: CASSQDLGGRAYEQYF; CDR3nt: TGCGCCAGCAGCCAAGATCTGGGCGGGAGGGCCTACGAGCAGTACTTC
j_gene: TRBJ2-7; d_gene: TRBD1; abundance: once; v_gene: TRBV7-9; CDR3aa: CASSPPTGSRTYEQYF; CDR3nt: TGTGCCAGCAGCCCCCCGACAGGGTCGAGGACCTACGAGCAGTACTTC
j_gene: TRBJ2-7; d_gene: -; abundance: -; v_gene: TRBV7-2; CDR3aa: CASSSRGGRYEQYF; CDR3nt: TGTGCCAGCAGCTCCCGTGGAGGGCGATACGAGCAGTACTTC
j_gene: TRBJ1-2; d_gene: -; abundance: once; v_gene: TRBV7-9; CDR3aa: CASSLEGTGGYTF; CDR3nt: TGTGCCAGCAGCTTAGAGGGGACCGGGGGCTACACCTTC
j_gene: TRBJ1-2; d_gene: -; abundance: -; v_gene: TRBV5-1; CDR3aa: CASRNGKQDAYGYTF; CDR3nt: TGCGCCAGCCGGAACGGGAAGCAAGACGCATATGGCTACACCTTC
j_gene: TRBJ2-2; d_gene: -; abundance: -; v_gene: TRBV30; CDR3aa: CAWSRQGAGELFF; CDR3nt: TGTGCCTGGAGCCGGCAGGGAGCCGGGGAGCTGTTTTTT
j_gene: TRBJ2-7; d_gene: TRBD2; abundance: -; v_gene: TRBV11-2; CDR3aa: CASSFSGGAYEQYF; CDR3nt: TGTGCCAGCAGCTTTAGCGGGGGGGCCTACGAGCAGTACTTC
j_gene: TRBJ1-1; d_gene: -; abundance: -; v_gene: TRBV6-5; CDR3aa: CASCTGYTEAFF; CDR3nt: TGTGCCAGCTGTACAGGCTACACTGAAGCTTTCTTT
j_gene: TRBJ1-1; d_gene: TRBD1; abundance: -; v_gene: TRBV7-8; CDR3aa: CASSLDRGNTEAFF; CDR3nt: TGTGCCAGCAGCTTAGACAGGGGTAACACTGAAGCTTTCTTT
j_gene: TRBJ2-3; d_gene: -; abundance: -; v_gene: TRBV10-1; CDR3aa: CASGKDSTDTQYF; CDR3nt: TGCGCCAGCGGTAAGGATAGCACAGATACGCAGTATTTT
j_gene: TRBJ1-4; d_gene: -; abundance: -; v_gene: TRBV13; CDR3aa: CASSLNLVGEKLFF; CDR3nt: TGTGCCAGCAGCTTAAATTTGGTGGGTGAAAAACTGTTTTTT
j_gene: TRBJ2-2; d_gene: -; abundance: few; v_gene: TRBV7-9; CDR3aa: CASSLMETGELFF; CDR3nt: TGTGCCAGCAGCTTAATGGAAACCGGGGAGCTGTTTTTT
j_gene: TRBJ2-7; d_gene: TRBD2; abundance: -; v_gene: TRBV10-3; CDR3aa: CAISPTGLADDGYEQYF; CDR3nt: TGTGCCATCAGTCCCACCGGACTAGCGGATGACGGCTACGAGCAGTACTTC
j_gene: TRBJ1-2; d_gene: -; abundance: once; v_gene: TRBV9; CDR3aa: CASSVGNGDYGYTF; CDR3nt: TGTGCCAGCAGCGTAGGAAACGGAGACTATGGCTACACCTTC
j_gene: TRBJ1-1; d_gene: TRBD1; abundance: once; v_gene: TRBV5-5; CDR3aa: CASSLGTGATEAFF; CDR3nt: TGTGCCAGCAGCTTGGGGACAGGGGCCACTGAAGCTTTCTTT
j_gene: TRBJ2-7; d_gene: -; abundance: -; v_gene: TRBV6-5; CDR3aa: CASAASSDEQYF; CDR3nt: TGTGCCAGCGCGGCGTCCAGCGACGAGCAGTACTTC
j_gene: TRBJ1-2; d_gene: -; abundance: once; v_gene: TRBV30; CDR3aa: CAWSVWDGYTF; CDR3nt: TGTGCCTGGAGTGTTTGGGATGGCTACACCTTC
j_gene: TRBJ1-4; d_gene: -; abundance: -; v_gene: TRBV6-1; CDR3aa: CASSEIGQGANEKLFF; CDR3nt: TGTGCCAGCAGTGAAATCGGTCAGGGCGCCAATGAAAAACTGTTTTTT
j_gene: TRBJ2-7; d_gene: TRBD2; abundance: -; v_gene: TRBV5-6; CDR3aa: CASSLGLAGGPSYEQYF; CDR3nt: TGTGCCAGCAGCTTGGGGCTAGCGGGAGGTCCCTCCTACGAGCAGTACTTC
j_gene: TRBJ2-6; d_gene: -; abundance: -; v_gene: TRBV7-2; CDR3aa: CASSPGTAGANVLTF; CDR3nt: TGTGCCAGCAGCCCAGGGACTGCTGGGGCCAACGTCCTGACTTTC